The entry that follows covers one TCR beta chain sequence. Its antigen is unknown. Its ends do not fully match the called genes, so a read error is possible. The CDR3 runs 14 amino acids, cysteine and phenylalanine included. The retained sequence is limited to the CDR3, 42 bases, with the frame set at the first base. According to the germline V gene, CDR1 reads SGHAT and CDR2 reads FQNNGV. This record comes from a study of neurological immune-mediated disorders (dated by TCRdb to about 2019). About the full investigation: Peripheral blood TCR-beta repertoires from patients with HTLV-I-associated myelopathy (HAM/TSP), patients with multiple sclerosis, and healthy controls were compared in the study using UMI-based sequencing. The cohort was made up of about 65 subjects, consisting of some 14 HAM/TSP patients, approximately 35 multiple sclerosis patients and 20 healthy controls. The approximately 100 TCR-beta libraries included longitudinal samples, technical triplicates and paired sorted CD4+ and CD8+ T-cell subsets alongside PBMC samples. What the work shows at the level of the full study, not this receptor alone: No identical CDR3 amino acid sequences were found to be shared among expanded clones across subjects, suggesting that TCR-beta repertoires were private in all groups. TCR clonal expansion was highest in HAM/TSP patients and lowest in MS patients, with MS patients falling below even healthy controls.

cDNA synthesis used template-switch 5'RACE with a primer carrying a 10-nucleotide random unique molecular identifier tagging each TCR transcript. Over 160 million TCR-beta sequences, covering 15-18 subjects, were produced in each sequencing run. The RNeasy kit was used to extract total RNA. The KAPA Real-time Library Amplification kit was used to amplify TCR-beta VDJ regions with primers targeting the TCR constant region and the 5'RACE anchor. A first PCR added sample indexes and Illumina adaptors, and a second PCR then raised library yield. After purification with Ampure beads, the TCR product of roughly 650 bp was size-selected on a 2% E-gel SizeSelection system. Library quality was checked on a Bioanalyzer, concentration was measured with Qubit, and libraries were quantified with the Kapa Library Quantification kit before pooling. Libraries were sequenced paired-end 2 x 150 bp on an Illumina HiSeq 2500. To increase sequence diversity, about 25-31% phiX was spiked into each library pool. The authors processed their data as follows. The UMI-based MiGEC pipeline processed quality-filtered reads and removed over 75% of raw TCR sequences during error correction. VDJ genes were aligned to IMGT germline references, and clonotypes were defined by unique CDR3 amino acid sequence plus V-J genes. VDJtools evaluated clonal expansion, Shannon diversity and CDR3 relatedness (CalcPairwiseDistances, ClusterSamples); CLCbio workbench built phylogenetic trees. Clones with at least 8 unique UMIs were defined as expanded, with this threshold being based on coefficient-of-variation modelling across technical triplicates. TCRdb reprocessed the public reads (quality trimming at Q25 with fastp, clone calling with MiXCR) and kept in-frame beta chains. Duplicate CDR3 protein sequences are folded into a single record with the most common DNA and genes. TCRdb assigned the V and J calls; the authors' analysis was not used. Here the sample has 35,000 to 40,000 distinct CDR3 sequences; roughly 7% occur a single time. The top ten clones comprise around 4.4% of the sample.

Blood bank volunteers in Maryland, USA served as the healthy controls. Unsorted PBMC libraries were generated from 2 million PBMCs stored in RNAlater at -80 °C until RNA extraction. Peripheral blood was subjected to Ficoll-Hypaque density gradient centrifugation to isolate PBMCs, which were then cryopreserved in liquid nitrogen. The rearrangement joined TRBV11-2 to TRBJ2-7; TRBD1 aligns with 7 central bases. The receptor comes from a woman aged 40 to 49 in good health. Sequencing was carried out using PBMCs. In nucleotides, the sequence is TGTGCCAGCACCGGGAAAGGGGGCTCCAACGAGCAGTACTTC. Translation gives CASTGKGGSNEQYF.